These 24 T cell receptor beta chains were all obtained from the same sample, sequenced in a study of chemoradiotherapy in HPV16-positive cancers. Method: immunoSEQ multiplex PCR; TCRdb's copy keeps in-frame clones and lacks some. The table lists tens of thousands of clones, roughly 90% of them singletons. The sequenced sample was blood, obtained from a patient who underwent chemoradiotherapy. The receptors originated from a human donor with HPV-associated anogenital cancer.

Only one count was recorded for this clone. This rearrangement joins TRBV5-1 to TRBJ1-1; D is uncertain. V lost 2 bases to trimming and J lost 2 bases, with 10 bases between them. Germline values: CDR1 SGHRS, CDR2 YFSETQ. The CDR3 extends over 14 amino acids. CDR3 in amino acids: CASSLSQVNTEAFF. In DNA, the CDR3 is TGCGCCAGCAGCTTAAGTCAGGTTAACACTGAAGCTTTCTTT.

This clone was recorded once. J is TRBJ2-6 and V is TRBV7-2; weak D call: TRBD2 (5 bases). The CDR3 runs to 18 residues. V was trimmed by 3 bases and J by 0 bases, leaving 15 bases between them. Germline V gene lookup returns CDR1 SGHTA and CDR2 FQGNSA. The CDR3 nucleotides are TGTGCCAGCAGCTTCCCTCCTACGGGGATCTCTGGGGCCAACGTCCTGACTTTC. Encoded protein: CASSFPPTGISGANVLTF.

The chain links TRBV9 to TRBJ2-5, with D perhaps assigned TRBD1 or TRBD2 (5 bases each). V was shortened by 2 bases and J by 5 bases, with 16 bases between the two germline ends. Germline V gene lookup returns CDR1 SGDLS and CDR2 YYNGEE. The CDR3 spans 15 residues. CDR3 sequence: CASSVGTPKRETQYF. CDR3 bases: TGTGCCAGCAGCGTCGGGACGCCCAAAAGGGAGACCCAGTACTTC.

The V call is TRBV9, the J call TRBJ1-1; 10 bases match TRBD1. This CDR3 is 15 amino acids long. Unmatched junction bases numbered 4, after V lost 0 bases and J lost 5 bases. Germline CDR1 and CDR2: SGDLS and YYNGEE. This chain's CDR3 is CASSVEGQGVTEAFF. The CDR3 nucleotides read TGTGCCAGCAGCGTAGAAGGACAGGGGGTTACTGAAGCTTTCTTT.

The table lists this clone with a count of one. The genes are TRBV21-1 and TRBJ1-2. TRBV21-1 is a pseudogene locus. The CDR3 sequence is 17 residues long. The CDR3 nucleotides read TGTGCCAGCAGCAAAGACAGTCTGGGCCGGGTCTTCTTGGGCTACACCTTC. It encodes CASSKDSLGRVFLGYTF.

The table lists this clone with a few counts. The chain employs TRBV5-1 and TRBJ2-5, with 8 bases lining up with TRBD2. The CDR3 is 16 amino acids. With 4 bases clipped from V and 0 bases from J, the junction kept 8 bases outside the gene matches. In germline, CDR1 is SGHRS, CDR2 YFSETQ. The CDR3 sequence is CASSPREGLNQETQYF. In nucleotides, the CDR3 is TGCGCCAGCAGCCCCCGGGAGGGCCTCAACCAAGAGACCCAGTACTTC.

This sequence joins TRBV6-5 and TRBJ2-7; weak D call: TRBD1 (6 bases). Trimming took 5 bases from V and 2 from J, leaving 10 bases between them. Looked up from germline, CDR1 is MNHEY and CDR2 is SVGAGI. CDR3 length: 13 amino acids. CDR3: CASSRDNPYEQYF. CDR3 DNA sequence: TGTGCCAGCAGTCGGGACAATCCCTACGAGCAGTACTTC.

The chain is built from TRBV30 and TRBJ2-5; D is possibly TRBD1 (6 bases). Germline V gives CDR1 GTSNPN, CDR2 SVGIG (reference sequence). This CDR3 is built from 14 residues. V was clipped by 2 bases and J by 7 bases, with 17 bases between them. In nucleotides, the CDR3 is TGTGCCTGGAGTCCTTGGGGGCCAACGGGGACCCAGTACTTC. Translation: CAWSPWGPTGTQYF.

The chain has TRBV7-9 and TRBJ2-6; D ambiguous. CDR1 SEHNR and CDR2 FQNEAQ come from the germline V gene (reference sequence). The V and J ends lost 2 bases and 0 bases respectively, with 11 bases between them. The CDR3 length is 17 residues. The CDR3 spells CASSLPFWGSGANVLTF. The CDR3 bases are TGTGCCAGCAGCTTACCGTTCTGGGGCTCTGGGGCCAACGTCCTGACTTTC.

This chain links TRBV11-2 with TRBJ2-2; 11 positions match TRBD1. This CDR3 region has 15 residues. The J segment lost 5 bases and the V segment lost 4 bases, leaving 3 bases of the junction unmatched. CDR1 and CDR2 from the germline V gene are SGHAT and FQNNGV. The CDR3 DNA reads as TGTGCCAGCAGCTGGGGGACAGGGGGAACCGGGGAGCTGTTTTTT. This translates into CASSWGTGGTGELFF.

This chain joins TRBV23-1 and TRBJ2-2, with D unresolved. TRBV23-1 is labeled an ORF, and its function is uncertain. Trimming removed 8 bases at V and 5 bases at J, with 12 bases between. This CDR3 is built from 13 residues. The CDR3 is CASLKSKTGELFF. The CDR3 DNA follows: TGCGCCAGCTTGAAGAGCAAGACCGGGGAGCTGTTTTTT.

The rearrangement joins TRBV19 to TRBJ2-3, with a weak D call TRBD1 (5 bases). Per the germline V gene, CDR1 is LNHDA and CDR2 is SQIVND (reference sequence). This CDR3 spans 15 amino acids. V lost 5 bases and J 0 bases, leaving 12 bases between the germline ends. CDR3 residues: CASSVQVTSTDTQYF. CDR3 DNA sequence: TGTGCCAGTAGTGTACAGGTGACGAGCACAGATACGCAGTATTTT.

The V call is TRBV27, the J call TRBJ2-7, with 7 bases that match TRBD2. Unmatched junction bases numbered 21, after V lost 4 bases and J lost 6 bases. Germline lookup yields CDR1 MNHEY and CDR2 SMNVEV (reference sequence). The CDR3 extends over 18 amino acids. The CDR3 coding sequence is TGTGCCAGCAGTTCGCCCCTGACTAGCAGCTTCCCCTCTACCGAGCAGTACTTC. This translates into CASSSPLTSSFPSTEQYF.

This chain connects TRBV13 to TRBJ2-1; 11 nucleotides agree with TRBD2. Germline-derived CDR1 and CDR2 are PRHDT and FYEKMQ (reference sequence). There are 18 residues in the CDR3. With 2 bases clipped from V and 8 bases from J, the junction kept 14 bases outside the gene matches. CDR3 sequence (DNA): TGTGCCAGCAGCTTACGTTCGGGGACTAGCGGCTTGGGGCATGAGCAGTTCTTC. This gives the protein CASSLRSGTSGLGHEQFF.

This clone came up a few times. V is TRBV30 and J is TRBJ2-1; 9 nucleotides agree with TRBD2. V trimming: 0 bases; J trimming: 4 bases; junction bases outside the gene matches: 4. The CDR3 is 15 amino acids. CDR1 is GTSNPN, CDR2 SVGIG, per germline (reference sequence). The CDR3: CAWSVLTSGYNEQFF. As DNA, the CDR3 is TGTGCCTGGAGTGTACTGACTAGCGGTTACAATGAGCAGTTCTTC.

The rearrangement uses TRBV6-5 and TRBJ2-2; 7 positions agree with TRBD1. This CDR3 contains 15 residues. Germline V CDR1 and CDR2: MNHEY, SVGAGI. The V and J ends lost 5 bases and 5 bases, in that order; junction bases with no gene match: 8. In DNA form, the CDR3 reads TGTGCCAGCAGTACAGGGGAAGGGGAGACCGGGGAGCTGTTTTTT. Encoded protein: CASSTGEGETGELFF.

The CDR3 coding sequence is TGTGCCAGCGCCGAGATACATTCTAACTATGGCTACACCTTC. Translating it yields CASAEIHSNYGYTF. This chain uses TRBV6-1 with TRBJ1-2; no clear D. Germline values: CDR1 MNHNS, CDR2 SASEGT. Deletions cut 8 bases from V and 0 bases from J, with 13 bases between. This CDR3 has 14 residues.

The chain carries TRBV15 and TRBJ1-1; weak D call: TRBD1 (6 bases). This CDR3 region has 15 residues. Trimming left V 5 bases short and J 0 bases short, with 13 bases between. Per germline, CDR1 LNHNV and CDR2 YYDKDF (reference sequence). The CDR3 loop reads CATSPRQDMNTEAFF. The CDR3 DNA reads as TGTGCCACCAGCCCCAGACAGGACATGAACACTGAAGCTTTCTTT.

V and J are TRBV4-3 and TRBJ2-7; D not resolved. The V end was cut by 4 bases, the J end by 0 bases, with 13 bases between. This CDR3 comprises 15 residues. CDR1 is LGHNA, CDR2 YSLEER, per germline. CDR3 nucleotide sequence: TGCGCCAGCAGCCGAGACGGATCCAGCTCCTACGAGCAGTACTTC. It is translated as CASSRDGSSSYEQYF.

The chain couples TRBV4-3 to TRBJ2-3; TRBD1 or TRBD2 may be the D gene (5 bases each). The CDR3 totals 13 residues. Trimming removed 2 bases at V and 4 bases at J, with 7 bases between. CDR1 and CDR2 from the germline V gene are LGHNA and YSLEER. The CDR3 loop reads CASSQRDADTQYF. CDR3 DNA: TGCGCCAGCAGCCAACGGGACGCAGATACGCAGTATTTT.

This chain connects TRBV29-1 to TRBJ2-7; 7 bases map to TRBD1. From germline, CDR1 is SQVTM and CDR2 ANQGSEA. This CDR3 comprises 14 residues. Losses at the gene ends were 4 bases for V and 4 bases for J; bases not matched to a gene: 10. The CDR3 region is CSVARQGVLYEQYF. As DNA, the CDR3 is TGCAGCGTTGCAAGGCAGGGGGTTCTATACGAGCAGTACTTC.

The V gene is TRBV6-5, the J gene TRBJ1-2; D may be TRBD1 (5 bases). Germline V gene lookup returns CDR1 MNHEY and CDR2 SVGAGI. This CDR3 comprises 13 residues. V was clipped by 8 bases and J by 4 bases, with 14 bases between them. The CDR3 sequence is CASALGQGYGYTF. Written as DNA, the CDR3 is TGTGCCAGCGCCCTAGGTCAGGGCTATGGCTACACCTTC.

The CDR3 reads CASSYPGEQETQYF. DNA of the CDR3: TGTGCCAGCAGTTACCCTGGGGAACAAGAGACCCAGTACTTC. The rearrangement links TRBV6-6 to TRBJ2-5; D uncertain. Trimming stripped 2 bases from V and 2 bases from J, with 9 bases between. The CDR3 runs to 14 residues. Germline V CDR1 and CDR2: MNHNY, SVGAGI (reference sequence).

This clone has only one observation. This sequence joins TRBV6-1 and TRBJ1-1, with unresolved D. The germline V and J ends were trimmed by 2 bases and 0 bases, with 10 bases remaining between them. This CDR3 is built from 15 residues. CDR1 MNHNS and CDR2 SASEGT come from the germline V gene. This CDR3 is CASSELAALNTEAFF. DNA for the CDR3: TGTGCCAGCAGTGAATTGGCAGCGCTGAACACTGAAGCTTTCTTT.